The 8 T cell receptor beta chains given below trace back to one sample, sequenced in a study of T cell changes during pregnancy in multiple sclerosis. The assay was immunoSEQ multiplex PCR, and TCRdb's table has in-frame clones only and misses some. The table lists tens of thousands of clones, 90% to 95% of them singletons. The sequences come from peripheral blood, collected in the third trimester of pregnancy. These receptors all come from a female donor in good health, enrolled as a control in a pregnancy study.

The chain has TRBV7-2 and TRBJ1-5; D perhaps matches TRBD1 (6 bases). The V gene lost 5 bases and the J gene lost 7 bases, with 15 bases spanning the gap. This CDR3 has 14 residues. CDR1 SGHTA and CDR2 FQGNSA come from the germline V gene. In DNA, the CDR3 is TGTGCCAGCAGCCCCCAGGGGTGGCGCCAGCCCCAGCATTTT. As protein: CASSPQGWRQPQHF.

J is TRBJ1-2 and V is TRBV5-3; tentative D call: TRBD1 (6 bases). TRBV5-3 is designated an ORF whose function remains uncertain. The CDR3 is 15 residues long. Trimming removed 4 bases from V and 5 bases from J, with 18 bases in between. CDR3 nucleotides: TGTGCCAGAAGCCCAGCCGGACAGTCTCCATATGGCTACACCTTC. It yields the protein CARSPAGQSPYGYTF.

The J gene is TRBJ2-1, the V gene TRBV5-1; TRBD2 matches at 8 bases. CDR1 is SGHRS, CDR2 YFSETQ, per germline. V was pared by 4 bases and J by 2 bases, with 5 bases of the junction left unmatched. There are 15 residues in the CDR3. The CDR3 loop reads CASSPDGGAYNEQFF. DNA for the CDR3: TGCGCCAGCAGCCCGGACGGGGGGGCCTACAATGAGCAGTTCTTC.

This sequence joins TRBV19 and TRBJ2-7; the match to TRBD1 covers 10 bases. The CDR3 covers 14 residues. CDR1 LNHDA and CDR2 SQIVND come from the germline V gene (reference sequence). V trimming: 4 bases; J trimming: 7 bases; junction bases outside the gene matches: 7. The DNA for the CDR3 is TGTGCCAGTAGTAAGGGGACAGGGGCGGGGGAGCAGTACTTC. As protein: CASSKGTGAGEQYF.

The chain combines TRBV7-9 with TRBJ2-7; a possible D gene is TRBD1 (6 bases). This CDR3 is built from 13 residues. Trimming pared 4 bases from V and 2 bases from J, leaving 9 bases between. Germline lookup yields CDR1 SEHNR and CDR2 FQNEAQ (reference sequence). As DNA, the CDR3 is TGTGCCAGCAGCTCTGCAGGGGCCTACGAGCAGTACTTC. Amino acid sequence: CASSSAGAYEQYF.

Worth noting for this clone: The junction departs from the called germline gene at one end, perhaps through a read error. CDR3 coding DNA: TGTGCCAGCAGCCAAGATCTGCGGGAGGCTGGAGTCTTC. It is translated as CASSQDLREAGVF. The V gene is TRBV4-2, the J gene TRBJ2-1, with TRBD2 matching over 8 bases. Looked up from germline, CDR1 is LGHNA and CDR2 is YNFKEQ. CDR3 length: 13 amino acids.

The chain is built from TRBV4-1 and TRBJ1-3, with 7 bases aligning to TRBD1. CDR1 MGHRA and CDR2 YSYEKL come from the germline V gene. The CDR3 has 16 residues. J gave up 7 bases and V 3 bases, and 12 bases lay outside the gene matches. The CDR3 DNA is TGCGCCAGCAGCCATAGTGACAGGGAAGGTAGGAACACCATATATTTT. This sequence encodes CASSHSDREGRNTIYF.

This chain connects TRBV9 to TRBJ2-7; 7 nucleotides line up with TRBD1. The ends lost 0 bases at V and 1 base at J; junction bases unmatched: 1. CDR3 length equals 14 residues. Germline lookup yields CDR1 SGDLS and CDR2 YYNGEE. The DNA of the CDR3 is TGTGCCAGCAGCGTAGTGGGACAGTCCTACGAGCAGTACTTC. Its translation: CASSVVGQSYEQYF.